The 20 T cell receptor beta chains below all came from one sample that was sequenced in a study of brain T cells in children with intractable seizures (dated by TCRdb to the early 2020s). Taken with the paper, the label for time point translates to: blood from clinic visit 5 months post-surgery; TSC patient then seizure free. Library creation used the immunoSEQ multiplex PCR assay. TCRdb took over this immuneACCESS table, retaining in-frame rearrangements with V and J assigned. Such tables are incomplete; in checked studies, under half of the missing clones stem from an unresolved V gene, and the remainder is unexplained. Recorded for this sample are around 340,000 clones; about 93% of them occurred a single time. 5.5% to 6% of the sample rests with the top ten. The input for sequencing was peripheral blood, taken about 5 months after surgery. The receptors come from a boy under two years old with tuberous sclerosis and intractable seizures.

The chain employs TRBV7-9 and TRBJ1-6; the D is unclear. The germline gives CDR1 SEHNR, CDR2 FQNEAQ (reference sequence). The V and J ends lost 1 base and 5 bases respectively, with 9 bases between them. The CDR3 covers 15 residues. The CDR3 loop is CASSLDTGNNSPLHF. Written as DNA, the CDR3 is TGTGCCAGCAGCTTAGACACGGGAAATAATTCACCCCTCCACTTT.

The chain is built from TRBV5-4 and TRBJ2-7, with D perhaps assigned TRBD1 or TRBD2 (7 bases each). CDR1 is SGHNT and CDR2 is YYREEE in the germline V gene (reference sequence). V was pared by 6 bases and J by 3 bases, with 31 bases between. CDR3 size: 19 residues. CDR3 loop: CASNHPLIQGLRDYYEQYF. The CDR3, as DNA: TGTGCCAGCAACCACCCGCTAATACAGGGGCTGAGGGACTACTACGAGCAGTACTTC.

This sequence joins TRBV9 and TRBJ2-2, with 10 positions matching TRBD2. The germline gives CDR1 SGDLS, CDR2 YYNGEE. Losses at the gene ends were 7 bases for V and 7 bases for J; bases not matched to a gene: 10. This CDR3 is 15 amino acids long. CDR3 sequence (DNA): TGTGCCAGCGCCCTAGCGGGAGACTATATCGGGGAGCTGTTTTTT. It translates to CASALAGDYIGELFF.

The rearrangement joins TRBV4-2 to TRBJ2-7; D is unresolved. V lost 1 base and J lost 0, with 10 bases in between. Germline assignment: CDR1 LGHNA and CDR2 YNFKEQ. This CDR3 comprises 15 residues. CDR3: CASSQAVRASYEQYF. CDR3 DNA: TGTGCCAGCAGCCAAGCGGTGCGTGCCTCCTACGAGCAGTACTTC.

The chain links TRBV19 to TRBJ2-3; D may be TRBD2 (7 bases). The germline V gene encodes CDR1 LNHDA and CDR2 SQIVND (reference sequence). Trimming removed 5 bases from V and 4 bases from J, with 16 bases in between. This CDR3 comprises 15 residues. The CDR3 region is CASSPWGGRADTQYF. The CDR3, as DNA: TGTGCCAGTAGTCCGTGGGGGGGGCGAGCAGATACGCAGTATTTT.

V gene TRBV2 combines with J gene TRBJ2-1, with 8 bases matching TRBD2. Germline-derived CDR1 and CDR2 are SNHLY and FYNNEI. The CDR3 is 16 amino acids. J lost 3 bases, V lost 4 bases, and 8 bases had no gene match. The CDR3 bases are TGTGCCAGCAGTGGACTTCGGGCGGGGGGCTACAATGAGCAGTTCTTC. Its protein product is CASSGLRAGGYNEQFF. Complete variable domain (other parts from reference TRBV2 and TRBJ2-1): EPEVTQTPSHQVTQMGQEVILRCVPISNHLYFYWYRQILGQKVEFLVSFYNNEISEKSEIFDDQFSVERPDGSNFTLKIRSTKLEDSAMYFCASSGLRAGGYNEQFFGPGTRLTVL.

The rearrangement joins TRBV30 to TRBJ2-7, with TRBD1 as a possible D gene (5 bases). The V gene's germline CDR1 is GTSNPN and CDR2 SVGIG (reference sequence). V was shortened by 2 bases and J by 0 bases, with 11 bases between the two germline ends. The CDR3 runs to 14 residues. CDR3 residues: CAWSKGSGSYEQYF. Written as DNA, the CDR3 is TGTGCCTGGAGTAAGGGGTCGGGCTCCTACGAGCAGTACTTC.

This chain links TRBV6-1 with TRBJ2-7; 7 bases are a match to TRBD1. The CDR3 sequence is 15 residues long. The J segment lost 2 bases and the V segment lost 1 base, leaving 5 bases of the junction unmatched. CDR1 MNHNS and CDR2 SASEGT come from the germline V gene. This CDR3 is CASSEGDSFPYEQYF. The CDR3 DNA is TGTGCCAGCAGTGAAGGGGACAGTTTCCCCTACGAGCAGTACTTC.

In nucleotides, the CDR3 is TGTGCCTGGAGTGTACCGGGTTCCAATGGCTACACCTTC. It encodes CAWSVPGSNGYTF. The gene calls are TRBV30 and TRBJ1-2; D not resolved. The CDR3 is 13 residues long. V was clipped by 0 bases and J by 6 bases, with 11 bases between them. Germline V gives CDR1 GTSNPN, CDR2 SVGIG (reference sequence). Full variable domain (missing parts from reference TRBV30 and TRBJ1-2): SQTIHQWPATLVQPVGSPLSLECTVEGTSNPNLYWYRQAAGRGLQLLFYSVGIGQISSEVPQNLSASRPQDRQFILSSKKLLLSDSGFYLCAWSVPGSNGYTFGSGTRLTVV.

This clone was counted a single time. The V gene is TRBV12-3 or TRBV12-4, the J gene TRBJ1-3; D is uncertain. There are 11 residues in the CDR3. Trimming removed 4 bases from V and 11 bases from J, with 9 bases in between. CDR3 sequence: CASSYRMAIYF. CDR3 nucleotides: TGTGCCAGCAGTTATAGGATGGCCATATATTTT.

This chain connects TRBV5-1 to TRBJ1-2, with 7 positions matching TRBD1. This CDR3 has 14 amino acids. Trimming cost V 4 bases and J 4 bases; bases outside gene matches: 7. Germline V gene lookup returns CDR1 SGHRS and CDR2 YFSETQ. The CDR3: CASSNYRGGYGYTF. The CDR3 nucleotides are TGCGCCAGCAGCAACTACAGGGGCGGCTATGGCTACACCTTC.

The rearrangement joins TRBV9 to TRBJ2-7; 11 positions agree with TRBD1. The germline CDR1 and CDR2 sequences are SGDLS and YYNGEE. The CDR3 length is 14 residues. With V trimmed by 3 bases and J by 3 bases, 2 bases remained unmatched. CDR3 sequence reads: CASSAGTGGYEQYF. The CDR3 DNA follows: TGTGCCAGCAGCGCCGGGACAGGGGGCTACGAGCAGTACTTC.

The chain recombines TRBV6-1 with TRBJ2-7; 7 positions agree with TRBD2. V dropped 2 bases and J dropped 2; count of bases not matched to a gene: 6. The V gene's germline CDR1 is MNHNS and CDR2 SASEGT. The CDR3 length is 15 residues. CDR3 sequence reads: CASSEIPGGAYEQYF. CDR3 sequence (DNA): TGTGCCAGCAGTGAAATTCCGGGAGGAGCCTACGAGCAGTACTTC.

In DNA form, the CDR3 reads TGTGCCAGTAGTATCAACCAGAACACTGAAGCTTTCTTT. Encoded protein: CASSINQNTEAFF. The chain carries TRBV19 and TRBJ1-1; no definite D call. In germline, CDR1 is LNHDA, CDR2 SQIVND (reference sequence). The CDR3 is 13 amino acids. Between the trimmed V and J ends, which lost 3 bases and 1 base, there was a span of 6 bases.

This chain uses TRBV4-2 with TRBJ1-5; 8 positions match TRBD1. V shed 4 bases and J 1 base; nucleotides not matched to a gene: 6. The CDR3 is 16 amino acids. Germline V gene sequence: CDR1 LGHNA, CDR2 YNFKEQ. CDR3 nucleotide sequence: TGTGCCAGCAGCCTGGACAGGGAGTGGAGCAATCAGCCCCAGCATTTT. Amino acid sequence: CASSLDREWSNQPQHF.

The V and J genes are TRBV5-1 and TRBJ2-2; D might be TRBD1 (6 bases). CDR3 length equals 15 residues. Germline lookup yields CDR1 SGHRS and CDR2 YFSETQ. V was clipped by 6 bases and J by 0 bases, with 12 bases between them. Here the CDR3 reads CASNPWTANTGELFF. DNA of the CDR3: TGCGCCAGCAACCCATGGACAGCGAACACCGGGGAGCTGTTTTTT.

The chain carries TRBV10-1 and TRBJ2-2; TRBD2 aligns across 8 bases. Trimming at V came to 2 bases and at J to 3 bases, leaving 2 bases not matched to a gene. Germline V gene sequence: CDR1 WNHNN, CDR2 SYGVQD (reference sequence). CDR3 length: 15 amino acids. The CDR3 is CASSEISGDTGELFF. The CDR3, as DNA: TGCGCCAGCAGTGAGATTAGCGGGGACACCGGGGAGCTGTTTTTT.

V usage is TRBV4-1 and J usage is TRBJ2-1; 12 nucleotides agree with TRBD2. Germline CDR1 and CDR2: MGHRA and YSYEKL. The CDR3 has 15 amino acids. V shed 4 bases and J 7 bases; nucleotides not matched to a gene: 5. The CDR3 sequence: CASSPQGTSGNEQFF. CDR3 bases: TGCGCCAGCAGCCCACAAGGGACTAGCGGGAATGAGCAGTTCTTC.

The chain combines TRBV11-3 with TRBJ2-1, with no clear D. Between the trimmed V and J ends, which lost 2 bases and 15 bases, there was a span of 14 bases. This CDR3 spans 12 amino acids. Germline V gene sequence: CDR1 SGHNT, CDR2 YENEEA. CDR3 bases: TGTGCCAGCAGCTTAACTATGGGATTAGGGTTCTTC. It translates to CASSLTMGLGFF.

The chain recombines TRBV2 with TRBJ1-2; the match to TRBD1 covers 7 bases. Germline CDR1 and CDR2: SNHLY and FYNNEI. Germline trimming cut 5 bases from V and 3 bases from J; bases unmatched to any gene: 12. The CDR3 is 16 residues long. The CDR3 bases are TGTGCCAGCAGTCACGACAGGGAGTTTGGGGACTATGGCTACACCTTC. Translated: CASSHDREFGDYGYTF.